Following are 2 T cell receptor beta chains from one sample sequenced in a study of CD8 T cells in Susac syndrome. Reverse transcription of about 0.5 to 1 ug RNA used random hexamers. Each CDR3 protein is one row after TCRdb ran MiXCR on the immunoSEQ multiplex PCR reads. In the table there are some 130,000 distinct CDR3 sequences, 85% to 95% of which are singletons. The sample comprised CD8+ T cells from PBMCs. These receptor sequences come from a human donor with Susac syndrome.

The chain has TRBV7-2 and TRBJ2-7; 8 nucleotides line up with TRBD2. This CDR3 has 13 amino acids. CDR1 and CDR2 (germline): SGHTA, FQGNSA. With 6 bases clipped from V and 6 bases from J, the junction kept 7 bases outside the gene matches. The CDR3, as DNA: TGTGCCAGCAGAGGAGCGGGAGAACTCGAGCAGTACTTC. The encoded protein is CASRGAGELEQYF.

V usage is TRBV28 and J usage is TRBJ2-7; D remains ambiguous. V was cut by 3 bases and J by 6 bases, with 3 bases left in between. Germline V gives CDR1 MDHEN, CDR2 SYDVKM. The CDR3 sequence is 10 residues long. CDR3 in amino acids: CASSFFEQYF. CDR3 nucleotides: TGTGCCAGCAGTTTCTTCGAGCAGTACTTC.